The clone carrying this TCR beta chain was seen a few times. Antigen specificity is unknown. Building of the TCR beta libraries involved iRepertoire HTBI primers and Arm-PCR of CDR3 regions. TCRdb fed the multiplex PCR reads into MiXCR, producing one record per CDR3 protein. The table lists 400,000 to 500,000 distinct CDR3 sequences, roughly 22% of them singletons. This sample stems from a study of regulatory T cells in long-lasting Graves disease. Background on the study: Positivity for TSH receptor antibodies plus over 5 years of antithyroid drugs meant persistent Graves' disease.

The time point is: persistent/refractory GD, antithyroid drugs over 5 years with positive TRAb. Isolated PBMC RNA provided the starting material for the TCR library. The EDTA tubes were filled with about 9 milliliters of drawn peripheral blood. Germline loops: CDR1 KGHSH, CDR2 LQKENI. The CDR3 length is 15 residues. The J segment lost 2 bases and the V segment lost 2 bases, leaving 6 bases of the junction unmatched. General study points: Persistent disease preferred TRBV28, TRBJ1-2 and TRBJ2-5; new disease, TRBV20-1 and TRBJ2-1.

The sample here was peripheral blood mononuclear cells (PBMCs), taken when the disease was refractory, from a patient treated with antithyroid drugs. V usage is TRBV18 and J usage is TRBJ2-7; TRBD1 agrees at 7 bases. The receptor was isolated from a female donor with Graves disease. DNA of the CDR3: TGTGCCAGCTCACCAGGAGCAGGGACAGCCTACGAGCAGTACTTC. Protein sequence: CASSPGAGTAYEQYF.